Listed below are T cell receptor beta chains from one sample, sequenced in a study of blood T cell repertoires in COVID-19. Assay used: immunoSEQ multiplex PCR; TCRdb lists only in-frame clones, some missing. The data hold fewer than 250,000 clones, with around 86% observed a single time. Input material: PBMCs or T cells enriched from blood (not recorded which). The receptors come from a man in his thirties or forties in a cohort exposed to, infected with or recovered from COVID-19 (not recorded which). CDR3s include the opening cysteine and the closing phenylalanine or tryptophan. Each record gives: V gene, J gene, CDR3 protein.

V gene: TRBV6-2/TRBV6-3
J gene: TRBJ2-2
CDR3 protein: CASSYTGLAGGTGELFF

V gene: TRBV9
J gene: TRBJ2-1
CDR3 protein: CASSGAGSYNEQFF

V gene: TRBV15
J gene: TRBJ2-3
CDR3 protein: CATSRGPTGADTDTQYF

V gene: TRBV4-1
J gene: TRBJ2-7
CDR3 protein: CASSPPGQNYEQYF

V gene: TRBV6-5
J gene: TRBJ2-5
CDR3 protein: CASSPSGTPQETQYF

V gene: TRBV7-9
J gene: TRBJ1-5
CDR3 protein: CASSNEGTTNQPQHF

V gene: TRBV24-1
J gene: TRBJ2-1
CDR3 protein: CATSDVRDRGYNEQFF

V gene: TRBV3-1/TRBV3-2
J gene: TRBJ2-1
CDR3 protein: CASSPLGPYNEQFF

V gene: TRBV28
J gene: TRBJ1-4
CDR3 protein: CASSGRREKLFF

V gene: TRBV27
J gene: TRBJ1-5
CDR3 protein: CASSWGQGYQPQHF

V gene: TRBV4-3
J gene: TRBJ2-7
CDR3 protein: CASSQGGQGREQYF

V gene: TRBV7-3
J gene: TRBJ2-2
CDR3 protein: CASSLGAGIGELFF

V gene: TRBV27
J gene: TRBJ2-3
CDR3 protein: CASSLSAGTDTQYF

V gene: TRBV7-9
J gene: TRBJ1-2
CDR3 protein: CASSAQGEEKGYTF

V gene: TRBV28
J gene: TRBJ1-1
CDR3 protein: CASRRMPGQLNTEAFF

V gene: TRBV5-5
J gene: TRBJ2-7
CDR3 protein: CASSSDITYEQYF

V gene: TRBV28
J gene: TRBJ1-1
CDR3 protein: CASSGTGDGTEAFF

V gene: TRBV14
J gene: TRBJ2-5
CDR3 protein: CASSQVLAGAAETQYF

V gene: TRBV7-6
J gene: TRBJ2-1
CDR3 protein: CASSLGTSGSSYNEQFF

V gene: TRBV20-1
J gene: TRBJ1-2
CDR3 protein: CSATGDYGYTF

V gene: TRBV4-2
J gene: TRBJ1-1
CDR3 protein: CASSQPTGTEAFF

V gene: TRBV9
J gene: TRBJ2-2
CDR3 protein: CASSGGTGVLFNTGELFF

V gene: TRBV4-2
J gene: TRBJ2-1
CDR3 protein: CASSDPGLAPYNEQFF

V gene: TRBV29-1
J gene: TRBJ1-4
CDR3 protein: CSVEGWQGGEKLFF

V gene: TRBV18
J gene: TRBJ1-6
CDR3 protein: CASSPREDSPLHF

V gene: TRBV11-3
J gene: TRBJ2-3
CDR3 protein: CASSGSRGGLNTDTQYF

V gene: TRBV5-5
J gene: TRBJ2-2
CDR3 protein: CASSLWVGGAGELFF

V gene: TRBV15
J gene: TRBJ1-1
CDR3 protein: CATSRERGNTEAFF

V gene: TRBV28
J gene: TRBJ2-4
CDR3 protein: CASSLAGQAKESIF

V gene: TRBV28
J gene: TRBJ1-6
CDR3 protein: CASSPHLGTGDSPLHF

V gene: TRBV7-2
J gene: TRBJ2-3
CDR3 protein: CASSFRDYTDTQYF

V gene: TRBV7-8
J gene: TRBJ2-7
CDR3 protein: CASSLGGFRGDEQYF

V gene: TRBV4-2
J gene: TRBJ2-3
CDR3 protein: CASSQPNWSGTSGDTQYF

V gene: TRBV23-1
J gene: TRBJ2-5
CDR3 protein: CASSQSEGDREREEETQYF

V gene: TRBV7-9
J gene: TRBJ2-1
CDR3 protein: CASSLGTGIVDSYNEQFF

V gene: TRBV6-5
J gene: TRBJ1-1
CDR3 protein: CASPGEAMNTEAFF

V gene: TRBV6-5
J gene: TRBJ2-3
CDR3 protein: CASRLGSTDTQYF

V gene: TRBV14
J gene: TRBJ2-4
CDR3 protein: CASSQDTGAGTKNIQYF

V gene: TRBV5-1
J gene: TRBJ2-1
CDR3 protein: CASRPTSGDGYNEQFF

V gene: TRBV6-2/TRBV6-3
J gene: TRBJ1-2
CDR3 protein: CASSYSPGRTYGYTF

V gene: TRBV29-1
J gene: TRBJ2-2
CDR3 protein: CSVAFRGGGELFF

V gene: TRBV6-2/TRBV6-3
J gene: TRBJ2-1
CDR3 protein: CASSYSSEQFF

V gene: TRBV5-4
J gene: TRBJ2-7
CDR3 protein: CASSQKGTLGSYEQYF

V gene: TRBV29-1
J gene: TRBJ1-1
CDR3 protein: CSVERDTEAFF

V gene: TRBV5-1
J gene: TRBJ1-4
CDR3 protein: CASSLEGGRSEKLFF

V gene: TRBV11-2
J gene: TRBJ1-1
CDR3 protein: CASSPRDRGYTEAFF

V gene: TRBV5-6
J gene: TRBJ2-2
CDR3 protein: CASSLDRVNTNTGELFF

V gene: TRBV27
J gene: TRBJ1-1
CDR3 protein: CASSGQGGTTRDTEAFF

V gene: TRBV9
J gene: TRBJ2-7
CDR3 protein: CASSDDPGLAGSTHEQYF